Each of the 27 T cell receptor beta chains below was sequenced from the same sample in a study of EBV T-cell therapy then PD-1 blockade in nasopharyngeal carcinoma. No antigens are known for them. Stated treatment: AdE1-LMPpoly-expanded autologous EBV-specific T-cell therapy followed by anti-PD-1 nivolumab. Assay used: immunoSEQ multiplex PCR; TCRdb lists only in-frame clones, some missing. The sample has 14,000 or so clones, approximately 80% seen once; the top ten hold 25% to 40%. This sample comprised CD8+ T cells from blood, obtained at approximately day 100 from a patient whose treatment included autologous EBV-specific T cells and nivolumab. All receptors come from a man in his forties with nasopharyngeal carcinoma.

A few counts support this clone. In DNA, the CDR3 is TGTGCCAGCAGCTTAAATACTAGAGGGTTGCAGCCCCAGCATTTT. It specifies CASSLNTRGLQPQHF. V gene TRBV7-3 combines with J gene TRBJ1-5; D is undetermined. The V and J ends lost 1 base and 7 bases respectively, with 14 bases between them. The CDR3 sequence is 15 residues long. Germline CDR1 SGHTA, CDR2 FQGTGA. The full variable domain, with the rest looked up from reference TRBV7-3 and TRBJ1-5, is GAGVSQTPSNKVTEKGKYVELRCDPISGHTALYWYRQSLGQGPEFLIYFQGTGAADDSGLPNDRFFAVRPEGSVSTLKIQRTERGDSAVYLCASSLNTRGLQPQHFGDGTRLSIL.

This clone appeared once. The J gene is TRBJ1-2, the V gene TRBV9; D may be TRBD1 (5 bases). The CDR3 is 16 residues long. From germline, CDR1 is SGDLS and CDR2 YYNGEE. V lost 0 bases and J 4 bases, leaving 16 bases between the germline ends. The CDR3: CASSVEAAPGGYGYTF. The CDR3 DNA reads TGTGCCAGCAGCGTAGAAGCAGCACCCGGGGGCTATGGCTACACCTTC.

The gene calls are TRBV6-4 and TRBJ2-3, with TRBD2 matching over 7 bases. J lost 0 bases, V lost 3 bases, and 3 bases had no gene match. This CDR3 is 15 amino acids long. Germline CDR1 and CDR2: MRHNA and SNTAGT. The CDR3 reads CASSDTGGSTDTQYF. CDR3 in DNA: TGTGCCAGCAGTGATACGGGGGGAAGCACAGATACGCAGTATTTT.

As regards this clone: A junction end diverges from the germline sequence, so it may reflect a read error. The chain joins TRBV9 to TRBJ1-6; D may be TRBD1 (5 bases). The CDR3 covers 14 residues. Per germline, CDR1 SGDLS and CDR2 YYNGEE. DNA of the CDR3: TGTGCCCGCAGCCTGGGGGGGGAGGGTTCACCCCTCCACTTT. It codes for CARSLGGEGSPLHF.

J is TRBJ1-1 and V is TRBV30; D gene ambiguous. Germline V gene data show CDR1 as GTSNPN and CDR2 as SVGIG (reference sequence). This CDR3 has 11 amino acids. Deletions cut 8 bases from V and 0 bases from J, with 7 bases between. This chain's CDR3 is CAREVNTEAFF. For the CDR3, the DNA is TGTGCCCGAGAAGTGAACACTGAAGCTTTCTTT.

This CDR3 is CASSPPGLAGHEQFF. CDR3 bases: TGTGCCAGCAGCCCCCCGGGACTTGCGGGTCATGAGCAGTTCTTC. The rearrangement uses TRBV14 and TRBJ2-1; TRBD2 is a possible D gene (6 bases). The CDR3 is 15 amino acids. CDR1 and CDR2 from the germline V gene are SGHDN and FVKESK. With 4 bases removed from V and 8 bases from J, the gap between germline ends came to 18 bases. The full variable domain, rest sourced from reference TRBV14 and TRBJ2-1, is EAGVTQFPSHSVIEKGQTVTLRCDPISGHDNLYWYRRVMGKEIKFLLHFVKESKQDESGMPNNRFLAERTGGTYSTLKVQPAELEDSGVYFCASSPPGLAGHEQFFGPGTRLTVL.

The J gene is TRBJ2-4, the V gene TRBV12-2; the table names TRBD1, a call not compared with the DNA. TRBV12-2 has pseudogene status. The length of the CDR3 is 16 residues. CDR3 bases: TGTGCAAGTTTTAGGGGTCAGGTGAAATCCAAAAACATTCAGTACTTC. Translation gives CASFRGQVKSKNIQYF.

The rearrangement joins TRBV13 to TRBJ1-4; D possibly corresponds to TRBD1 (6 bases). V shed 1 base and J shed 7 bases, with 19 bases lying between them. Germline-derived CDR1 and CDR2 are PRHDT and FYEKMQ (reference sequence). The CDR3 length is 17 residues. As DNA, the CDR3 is TGTGCCAGCAGCTTAGCTCCCTCCGGGGGGCAGGGTGAAAAACTGTTTTTT. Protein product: CASSLAPSGGQGEKLFF. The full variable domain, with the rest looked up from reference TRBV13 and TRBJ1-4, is AAGVIQSPRHLIKEKRETATLKCYPIPRHDTVYWYQQGPGQDPQFLISFYEKMQSDKGSIPDRFSAQQFSDYHSELNMSSLELGDSALYFCASSLAPSGGQGEKLFFGSGTQLSVL.

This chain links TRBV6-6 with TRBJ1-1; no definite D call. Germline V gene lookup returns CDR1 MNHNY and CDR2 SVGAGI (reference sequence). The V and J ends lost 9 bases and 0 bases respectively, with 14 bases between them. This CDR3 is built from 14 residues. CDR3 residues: CASLSQLLNTEAFF. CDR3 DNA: TGTGCCAGTTTGAGCCAGCTATTGAACACTGAAGCTTTCTTT.

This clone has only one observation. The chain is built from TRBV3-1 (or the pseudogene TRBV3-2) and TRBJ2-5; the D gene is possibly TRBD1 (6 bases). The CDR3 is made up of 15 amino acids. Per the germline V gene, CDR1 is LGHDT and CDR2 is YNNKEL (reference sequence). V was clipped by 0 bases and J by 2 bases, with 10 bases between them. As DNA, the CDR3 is TGTGCCAGCAGCCAAGATTGGGGGCCGCAAGAGACCCAGTACTTC. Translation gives CASSQDWGPQETQYF.

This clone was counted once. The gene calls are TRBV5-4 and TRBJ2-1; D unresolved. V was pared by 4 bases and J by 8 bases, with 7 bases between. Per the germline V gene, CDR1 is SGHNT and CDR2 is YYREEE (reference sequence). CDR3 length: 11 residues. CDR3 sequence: CASSRTDEQFF. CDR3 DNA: TGTGCCAGCAGCAGGACCGATGAGCAGTTCTTC.

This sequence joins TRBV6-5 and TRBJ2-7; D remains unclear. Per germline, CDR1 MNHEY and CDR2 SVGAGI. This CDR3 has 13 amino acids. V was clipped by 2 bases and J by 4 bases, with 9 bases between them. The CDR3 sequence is CASSYIDGYEQYF. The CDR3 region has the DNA TGTGCCAGCAGTTACATAGACGGTTACGAGCAGTACTTC.

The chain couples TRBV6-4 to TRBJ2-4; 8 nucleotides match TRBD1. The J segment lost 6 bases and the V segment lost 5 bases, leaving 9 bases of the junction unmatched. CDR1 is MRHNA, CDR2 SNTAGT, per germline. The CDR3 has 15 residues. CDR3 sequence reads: CASSQGADAGNIQYF. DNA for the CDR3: TGTGCCAGCAGTCAGGGGGCAGATGCGGGAAACATTCAGTACTTC.

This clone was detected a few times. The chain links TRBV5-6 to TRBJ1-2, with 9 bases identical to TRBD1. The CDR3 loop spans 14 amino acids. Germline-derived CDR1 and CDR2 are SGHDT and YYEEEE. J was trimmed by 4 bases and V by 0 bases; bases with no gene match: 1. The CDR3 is CASSLGTGVYGYTF. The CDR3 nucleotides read TGTGCCAGCAGCTTGGGGACAGGGGTCTATGGCTACACCTTC.

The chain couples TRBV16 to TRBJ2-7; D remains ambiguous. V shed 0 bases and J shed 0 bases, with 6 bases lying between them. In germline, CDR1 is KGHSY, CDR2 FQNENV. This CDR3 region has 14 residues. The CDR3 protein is CASSQSGISYEQYF. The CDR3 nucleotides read TGTGCCAGCAGCCAATCAGGAATCTCCTACGAGCAGTACTTC.

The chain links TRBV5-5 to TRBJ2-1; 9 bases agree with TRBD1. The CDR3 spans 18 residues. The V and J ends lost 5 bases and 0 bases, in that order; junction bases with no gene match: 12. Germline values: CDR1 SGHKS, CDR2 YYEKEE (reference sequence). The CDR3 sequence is CASSRDRDRVSSYNEQFF. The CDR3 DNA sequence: TGTGCCAGCAGTCGGGACAGGGATAGGGTAAGCTCCTACAATGAGCAGTTCTTC.

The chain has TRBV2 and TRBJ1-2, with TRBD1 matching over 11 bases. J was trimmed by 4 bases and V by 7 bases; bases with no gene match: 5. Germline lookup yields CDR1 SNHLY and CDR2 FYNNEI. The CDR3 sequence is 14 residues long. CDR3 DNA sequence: TGTGCCAGCAACGGACAGGGGGCCTCCTATGGCTACACCTTC. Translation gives CASNGQGASYGYTF.

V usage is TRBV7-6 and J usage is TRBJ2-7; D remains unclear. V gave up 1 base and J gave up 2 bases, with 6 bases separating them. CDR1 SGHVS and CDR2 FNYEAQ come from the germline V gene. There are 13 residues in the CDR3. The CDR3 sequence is CASSLDLTYEQYF. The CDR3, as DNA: TGTGCCAGCAGCTTAGACTTAACCTACGAGCAGTACTTC.

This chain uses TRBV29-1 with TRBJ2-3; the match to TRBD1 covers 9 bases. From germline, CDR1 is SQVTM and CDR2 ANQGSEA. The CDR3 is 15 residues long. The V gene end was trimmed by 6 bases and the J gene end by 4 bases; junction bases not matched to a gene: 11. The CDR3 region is CSVEGPGQGPDTQYF. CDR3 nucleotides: TGCAGCGTGGAGGGACCGGGACAGGGACCAGATACGCAGTATTTT.

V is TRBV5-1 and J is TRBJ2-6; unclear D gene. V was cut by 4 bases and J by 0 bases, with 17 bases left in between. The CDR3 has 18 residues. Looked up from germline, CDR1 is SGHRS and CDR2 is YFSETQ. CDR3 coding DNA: TGCGCCAGCAGCGGCTATACCGGACGGGTCTCTGGGGCCAACGTCCTGACTTTC. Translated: CASSGYTGRVSGANVLTF.

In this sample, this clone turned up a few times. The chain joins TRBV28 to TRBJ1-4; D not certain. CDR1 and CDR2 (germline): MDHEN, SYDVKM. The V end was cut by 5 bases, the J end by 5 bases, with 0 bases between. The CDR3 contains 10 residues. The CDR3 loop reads CASSNEKLFF. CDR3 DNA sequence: TGTGCCAGCAGTAATGAAAAACTGTTTTTT.

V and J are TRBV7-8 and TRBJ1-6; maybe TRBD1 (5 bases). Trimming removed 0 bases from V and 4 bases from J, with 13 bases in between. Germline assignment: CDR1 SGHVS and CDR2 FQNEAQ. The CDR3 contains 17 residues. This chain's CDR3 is CASSLAYQGTYNSPLHF. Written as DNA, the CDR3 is TGTGCCAGCAGCTTAGCGTATCAGGGTACTTATAATTCACCCCTCCACTTT.

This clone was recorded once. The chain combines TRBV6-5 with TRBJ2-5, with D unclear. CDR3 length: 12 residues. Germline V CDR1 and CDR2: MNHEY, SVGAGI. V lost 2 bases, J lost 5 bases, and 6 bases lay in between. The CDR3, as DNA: TGTGCCAGCAGTTACGATATGGAGACCCAGTACTTC. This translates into CASSYDMETQYF.

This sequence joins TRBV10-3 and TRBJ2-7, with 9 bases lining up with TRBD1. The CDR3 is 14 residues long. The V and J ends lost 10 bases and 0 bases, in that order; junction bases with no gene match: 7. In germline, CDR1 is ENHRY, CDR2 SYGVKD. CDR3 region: CATNPGQGSYEQYF. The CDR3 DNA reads TGTGCCACGAACCCGGGACAGGGCTCCTACGAGCAGTACTTC.

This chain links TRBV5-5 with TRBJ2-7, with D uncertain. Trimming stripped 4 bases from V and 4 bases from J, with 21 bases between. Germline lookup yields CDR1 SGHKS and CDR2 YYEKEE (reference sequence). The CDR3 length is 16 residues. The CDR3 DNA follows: TGTGCCAGCAGCGAGACCGGGTCTCCAAAAGTTTACGAGCAGTACTTC. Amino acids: CASSETGSPKVYEQYF.

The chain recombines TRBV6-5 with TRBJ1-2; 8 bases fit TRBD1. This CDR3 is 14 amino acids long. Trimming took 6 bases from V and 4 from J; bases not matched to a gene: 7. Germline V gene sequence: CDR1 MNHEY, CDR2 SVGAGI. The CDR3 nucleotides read TGTGCCAGCAGGCCCCGGACAGGGTTCTATGGCTACACCTTC. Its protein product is CASRPRTGFYGYTF.

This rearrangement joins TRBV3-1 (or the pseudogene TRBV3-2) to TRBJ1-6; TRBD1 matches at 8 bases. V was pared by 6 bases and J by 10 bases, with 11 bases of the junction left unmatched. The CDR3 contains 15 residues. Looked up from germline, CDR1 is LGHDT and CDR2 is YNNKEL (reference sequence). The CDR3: CASRLFGQGDSPLHF. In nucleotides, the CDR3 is TGTGCCAGCAGACTCTTCGGACAGGGCGACTCACCCCTCCACTTT.